Sequencing of this T cell receptor (beta chain) was carried out in a study of Tregs in tolerant kidney transplant recipients. Study-wide points: This study did not directly address biological reproducibility.

The sample holds one count of this clone. As yet, its antigen is unknown. The V gene's germline CDR1 is SGDLS and CDR2 YYNGEE. The CDR3 runs to 15 residues. Trimming pared 0 bases from V and 4 bases from J, leaving 12 bases between. Recipients received nonmyeloablative bone marrow transplants from related graft donors, with transient mixed chimerism. Unstimulated regulatory T cells (CD4+CD25+CD127-), CD4+CD25- non-regulatory cells, CD4 and CD8 cells were FACS-sorted from thawed PBMCs. TCRdb's copy holds only in-frame clones and misses some; the assay was immunoSEQ multiplex PCR. Found here are fewer than 60,000 clones, roughly nine tenths of them singletons; the top ten hold nearly 15%.

This TCR derives from a human patient who received a combined kidney and bone marrow transplant. Some of the T cells may derive from the graft donor. Sequences were derived from CD8+ T cells from blood (PBMCs), sampled 24 months after the transplant. This chain joins TRBV9 and TRBJ2-3; D possibly corresponds to TRBD2 (7 bases). The CDR3 sequence is CASSVGGAGADTQYF. CDR3 coding DNA: TGTGCCAGCAGCGTAGGGGGGGCGGGAGCAGATACGCAGTATTTT.